The clone carrying this T cell receptor (beta chain) has just a few counts. This entry comes from a study of shared clonotypes between healthy human individuals. Measured with immunoSEQ multiplex PCR; TCRdb has only the in-frame clones, and not every one. The profile covers some 490,000 clones, with about 72% appearing a single time and around 13% taken by the ten largest. V dropped 6 bases and J dropped 1 base, with 12 bases sitting between them. Germline V gene data show CDR1 as MDHEN and CDR2 as SYDVKM. The CDR3 length is 14 residues. This TCR was recovered from a woman between 40 and 55 years old in good health. Some clones in this sample may be carry-over from other donors' samples. The sample comprised PBMCs. The chain couples TRBV28 to TRBJ1-1; no definite D call. The CDR3 nucleotides read TGTGCCAGCAGGCCTACGGGGAGGAACACTGAAGCTTTCTTT. It codes for CASRPTGRNTEAFF.